This T cell receptor beta chain came from a study of PD-1 blockade in classical Hodgkin lymphoma. On this clone itself: What it recognizes is unknown.

Germline V CDR1 and CDR2: MNHEY, SMNVEV (reference sequence). With V trimmed by 6 bases and J by 5 bases, 3 bases remained unmatched. CDR3 length: 13 residues. The sample's time point: cycle 4 day 1 (C4D1), after less than 7 weeks of nivolumab. Each patient experienced a relapse that followed autologous stem cell transplantation, and brentuximab vedotin exposure varied. Method: immunoSEQ multiplex PCR; TCRdb's copy keeps in-frame clones and lacks some. The repertoire holds about 96,000 clones, with 93% as singletons. Findings and limits, study-wide: Patients with an early start, nivolumab under 1 year after ASCT, were excluded. CD8+ TCR diversity did not rise significantly by C4D1, unlike CD4+.

The material was peripheral blood mononuclear cells (PBMCs), obtained before the fourth cycle of nivolumab. The source of this sequence is a human donor with classical Hodgkin lymphoma. V and J are TRBV27 and TRBJ2-2; 7 nucleotides match TRBD2. The CDR3 DNA is TGTGCCAGCAGGGAACTAGCGACCGGGGAGCTGTTTTTT. Its protein is CASRELATGELFF.